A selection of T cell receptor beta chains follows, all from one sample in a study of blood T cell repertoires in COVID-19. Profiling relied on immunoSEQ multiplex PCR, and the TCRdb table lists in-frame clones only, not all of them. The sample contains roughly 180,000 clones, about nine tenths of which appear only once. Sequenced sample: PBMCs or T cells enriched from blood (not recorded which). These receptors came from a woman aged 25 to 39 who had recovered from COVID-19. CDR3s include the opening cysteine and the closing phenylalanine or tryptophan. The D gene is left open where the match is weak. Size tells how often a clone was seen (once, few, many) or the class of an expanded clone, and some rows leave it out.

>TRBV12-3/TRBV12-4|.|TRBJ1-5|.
TGTGCCAGCAGTTTACAGGGCGGTCAGCCCCAGCATTTT
CASSLQGGQPQHF
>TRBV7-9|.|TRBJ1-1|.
TGTGCCAGCAGCTCCCCGGGACTCCAGAACACTGAAGCTTTCTTT
CASSSPGLQNTEAFF
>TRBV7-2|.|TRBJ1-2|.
TGTGCCAGCAGCTTATGGAGGGAGCCTAATGGCTACACCTTC
CASSLWREPNGYTF
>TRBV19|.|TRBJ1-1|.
TGTGCCAGTAGTATTTCCGCCGGGTCCAACACTGAAGCTTTCTTT
CASSISAGSNTEAFF
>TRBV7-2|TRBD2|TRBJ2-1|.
TGTGCCAGCAGCTTAGAAGGGACTAGCGGGAGGGCCGGTGAGCAGTTCTTC
CASSLEGTSGRAGEQFF
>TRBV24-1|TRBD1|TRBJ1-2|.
TGTGCCACCAGTGATCGTGGGGGACAGGGGCCCTACTTTAACTATGGCTACACCTTC
CATSDRGGQGPYFNYGYTF
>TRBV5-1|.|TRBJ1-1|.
TGCGCCAGCAGCTTGTCGTCTTTGGCGAACACTGAAGCTTTCTTT
CASSLSSLANTEAFF
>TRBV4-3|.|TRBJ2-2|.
TGCGCCAGCAGCCAAGACCGACTTTGGGGGGAGCTGTTTTTT
CASSQDRLWGELFF
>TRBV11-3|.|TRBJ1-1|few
TGTGCCAGCAGCCCCACCGCGGGGGGGAACACTGAAGCTTTCTTT
CASSPTAGGNTEAFF
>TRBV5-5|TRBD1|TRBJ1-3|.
TGTGCCAGCACCCCAACAGGGGCGAACACCATATATTTT
CASTPTGANTIYF
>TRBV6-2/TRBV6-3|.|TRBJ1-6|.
TGTGCCAGCAGTTGGTCGGGTAATTCACCCCTCCACTTT
CASSWSGNSPLHF
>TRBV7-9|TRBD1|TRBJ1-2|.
TGTGCCAGCAGCTCAAGGACAGGGGGATATGGTGGCTACACCTTC
CASSSRTGGYGGYTF
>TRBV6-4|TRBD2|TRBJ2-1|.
TGTGCCAGCGGAAGAACCGGGACTAGCGGGAGGGCCGGCATCAGTGAGCAGTTCTTC
CASGRTGTSGRAGISEQFF
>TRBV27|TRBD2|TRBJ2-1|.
TGTGCCAGCAAGAGGCCACTAGCGGGAGGTTGGGAGCAGTTCTTC
CASKRPLAGGWEQFF
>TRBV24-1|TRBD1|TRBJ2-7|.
TGTGCCACCAGTGACCGGGACAGCAAGAGCTCCTACGAGCAGTACTTC
CATSDRDSKSSYEQYF
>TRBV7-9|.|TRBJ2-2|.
TGTGCCAGCAGCTTAGGCCAGGGGGGCACCGGGGAGCTGTTTTTT
CASSLGQGGTGELFF
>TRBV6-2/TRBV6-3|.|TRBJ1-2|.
TGTGCCAGCAGTACTCAGGGGTTCGTCTATGGCTACACCTTC
CASSTQGFVYGYTF
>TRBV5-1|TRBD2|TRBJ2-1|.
TGCGCCAGCAGCTTACTACTAGCGGGGGGTGCGGGAAATGAGCAGTTCTTC
CASSLLLAGGAGNEQFF
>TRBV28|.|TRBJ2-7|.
TGTGCCAGCAGTCAATCGGTCGGGAGCGCCTACGAGCAGTACTTC
CASSQSVGSAYEQYF
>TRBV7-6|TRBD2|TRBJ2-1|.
TGTGCCAGCAGTCCGGCGTCCCCTCTGGGACTAGCGGAAAGCTCCTACAATGAGCAGTTCTTC
CASSPASPLGLAESSYNEQFF
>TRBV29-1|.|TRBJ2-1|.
TGCAGCGTTCCTAGGTATCGTGAGCAGTTCTTC
CSVPRYREQFF
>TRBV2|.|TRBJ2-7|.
TGTGCCAGCACCCAAGAGAGGCAGCGGACCTACGAGCAGTACTTC
CASTQERQRTYEQYF
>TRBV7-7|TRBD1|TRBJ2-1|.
TGTGCTAGCAGCTTAGGACAGGGTTACTACAATGAGCAGTTCTTC
CASSLGQGYYNEQFF
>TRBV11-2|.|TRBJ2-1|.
TGTGCCAGCAGCTTTAGGGGCGGCTCACTGAAATACAATGAGCAGTTCTTC
CASSFRGGSLKYNEQFF
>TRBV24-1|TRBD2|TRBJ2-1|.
TGTGCCACCAGTGATTACTCCCTAGCGGGGAGCTCCTACAATGAGCAGTTCTTC
CATSDYSLAGSSYNEQFF
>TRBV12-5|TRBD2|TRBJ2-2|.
TGTGCTAGTGGTTTGGGGGAGGGCCGTGTCGGGGAGCTGTTTTTT
CASGLGEGRVGELFF
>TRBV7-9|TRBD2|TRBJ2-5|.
TGTGCCAGCAGCTTAGCGGCGGGGGAACCTCGGGAGACCCAGTACTTC
CASSLAAGEPRETQYF
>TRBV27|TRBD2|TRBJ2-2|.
TGTGCCAGCAGCCCCGCCGGGGGGTACACCGGGGAGCTGTTTTTT
CASSPAGGYTGELFF
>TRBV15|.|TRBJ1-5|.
TGTGCCACCAGCAGAGCTCCCGCCAGGATCAATCAGCCCCAGCATTTT
CATSRAPARINQPQHF
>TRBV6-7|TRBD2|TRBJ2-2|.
TGTGCCAGCAGTTACTCTACACAGGCGGGAGGGAACACCGGGGAGCTGTTTTTT
CASSYSTQAGGNTGELFF
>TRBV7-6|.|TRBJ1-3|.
TGTGCCAGCAGCCTGGACAGCCCTTTCTCTGGAAACACCATATATTTT
CASSLDSPFSGNTIYF
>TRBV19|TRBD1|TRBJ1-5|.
TGTGCCAGTAGTATATTGGGACAGCTTAGCAATCAGCCCCAGCATTTT
CASSILGQLSNQPQHF
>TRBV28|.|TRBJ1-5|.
TGTGCCAGTAACGGGTGGAATCAGCCCCAGCATTTT
CASNGWNQPQHF
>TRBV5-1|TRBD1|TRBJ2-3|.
TGCGCCAGCAGTAAAGGGACAGGGGGGACAGATACGCAGTATTTT
CASSKGTGGTDTQYF
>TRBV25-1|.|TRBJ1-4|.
TGTGCCAGCAGCGACAGTAGTGCTAATGAAAAACTGTTTTTT
CASSDSSANEKLFF
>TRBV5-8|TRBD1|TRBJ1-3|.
TGTGCCAGCAGCGGCAGGACAGGGACTGGAAACACCATATATTTT
CASSGRTGTGNTIYF
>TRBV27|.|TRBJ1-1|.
TGTGCCAGCAGTCCGACTCTCAACATTGGAGACACTGAAGCTTTCTTT
CASSPTLNIGDTEAFF
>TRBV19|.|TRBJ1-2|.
TGTGCCAGTAGTCTGACAGCTCATGGCTACACCTTC
CASSLTAHGYTF
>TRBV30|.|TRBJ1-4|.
TGTGCCTGGAGTGTACATTCCAATGAAAAACTGTTTTTT
CAWSVHSNEKLFF
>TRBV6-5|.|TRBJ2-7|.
TGTGCCAGCATAGATGAACAGGCCGCCTACGAGCAGTACTTC
CASIDEQAAYEQYF
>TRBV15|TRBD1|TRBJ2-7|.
TGTGCCACTCAGGACAGGGAGGCAACTTACGAGCAGTACTTC
CATQDREATYEQYF
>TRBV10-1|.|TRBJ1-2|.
TGCGCCAGCAGTGAGTTTGACAGTTTGTATGGCTACACCTTC
CASSEFDSLYGYTF
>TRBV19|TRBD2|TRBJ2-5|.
TGTGCCAGTAGTATGTCTGCGGGAGGATTTCAGACCCAGTACTTC
CASSMSAGGFQTQYF
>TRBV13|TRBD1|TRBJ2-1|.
TGTGCCAGCAGACATACAGGGGCGGCTGAGCAGTTCTTC
CASRHTGAAEQFF
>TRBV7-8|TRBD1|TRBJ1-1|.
TGTGCCAGCAGCTTAGGGCGTCAGGGGGTTGAAGCTTTCTTT
CASSLGRQGVEAFF
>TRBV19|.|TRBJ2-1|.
TGTGCCAGTAGGAGCCCTAGGAGGTCCTCCTACAATGAGCAGTTCTTC
CASRSPRRSSYNEQFF
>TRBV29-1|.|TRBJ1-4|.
TGCAGCGTAGTGGACAGCCCAACTAATGAAAAACTGTTTTTT
CSVVDSPTNEKLFF
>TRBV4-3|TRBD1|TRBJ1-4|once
TGCGCCAGCAGCCAAAATCGACAGGGGGTCGGAACTAATGAAAAACTGTTTTTT
CASSQNRQGVGTNEKLFF
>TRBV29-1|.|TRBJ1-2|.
TGCAGCGTTGTTAATGGCGGGAACTATGGCTACACCTTC
CSVVNGGNYGYTF
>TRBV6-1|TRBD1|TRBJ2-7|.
TGTGCCAGCAGTGAAAGGGGACAGATCTCCTACGAGCAGTACTTC
CASSERGQISYEQYF
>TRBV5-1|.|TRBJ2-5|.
TGCGCCAGCAGCTTGAGAGCGAGACAAGAGACCCAGTACTTC
CASSLRARQETQYF